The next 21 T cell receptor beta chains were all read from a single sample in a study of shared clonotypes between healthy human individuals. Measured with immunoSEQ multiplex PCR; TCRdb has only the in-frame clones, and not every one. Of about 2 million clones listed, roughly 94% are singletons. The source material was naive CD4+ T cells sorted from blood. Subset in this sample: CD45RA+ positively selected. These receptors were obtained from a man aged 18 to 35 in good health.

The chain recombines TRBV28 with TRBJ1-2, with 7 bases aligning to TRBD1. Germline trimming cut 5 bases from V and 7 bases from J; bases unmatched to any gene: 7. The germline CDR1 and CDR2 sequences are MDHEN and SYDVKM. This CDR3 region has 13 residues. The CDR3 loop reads CASSLRQGGGYTF. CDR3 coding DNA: TGTGCCAGCAGTCTAAGACAGGGTGGTGGCTACACCTTC.

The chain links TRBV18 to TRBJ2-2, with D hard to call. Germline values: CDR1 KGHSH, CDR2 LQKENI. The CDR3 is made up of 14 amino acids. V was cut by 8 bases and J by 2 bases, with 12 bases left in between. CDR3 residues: CASRGLGNTGELFF. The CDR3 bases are TGTGCCAGCCGAGGCCTGGGAAACACCGGGGAGCTGTTTTTT.

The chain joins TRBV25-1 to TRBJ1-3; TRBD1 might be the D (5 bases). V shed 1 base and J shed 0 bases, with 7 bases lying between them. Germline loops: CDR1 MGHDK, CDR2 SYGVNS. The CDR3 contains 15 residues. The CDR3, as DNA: TGTGCCAGCAGTGAATTAGGGACCTCTGGAAACACCATATATTTT. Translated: CASSELGTSGNTIYF.

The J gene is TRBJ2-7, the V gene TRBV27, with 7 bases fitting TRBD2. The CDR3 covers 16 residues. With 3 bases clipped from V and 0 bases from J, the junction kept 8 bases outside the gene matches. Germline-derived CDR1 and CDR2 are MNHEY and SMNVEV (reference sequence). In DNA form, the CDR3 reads TGTGCCAGCAGTTTCTCCGGGACTATAAGCTCCTACGAGCAGTACTTC. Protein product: CASSFSGTISSYEQYF.

The CDR3 DNA is TGTGCCAGCAGCTTACAGGGGGTGGGAGTTGTAAATCAGCCCCAGCATTTT. Its translation is CASSLQGVGVVNQPQHF. This chain connects TRBV7-2 to TRBJ1-5; 7 nucleotides line up with TRBD1. Germline CDR1 and CDR2: SGHTA and FQGNSA. With 2 bases clipped from V and 4 bases from J, the junction kept 11 bases outside the gene matches. The CDR3 length is 17 residues.

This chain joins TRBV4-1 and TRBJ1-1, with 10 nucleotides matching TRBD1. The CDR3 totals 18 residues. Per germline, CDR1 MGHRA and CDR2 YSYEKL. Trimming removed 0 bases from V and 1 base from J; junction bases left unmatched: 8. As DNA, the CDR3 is TGCGCCAGCAGCCAAGAGGTGACGGGACAGGGGCCGAACACTGAAGCTTTCTTT. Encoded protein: CASSQEVTGQGPNTEAFF.

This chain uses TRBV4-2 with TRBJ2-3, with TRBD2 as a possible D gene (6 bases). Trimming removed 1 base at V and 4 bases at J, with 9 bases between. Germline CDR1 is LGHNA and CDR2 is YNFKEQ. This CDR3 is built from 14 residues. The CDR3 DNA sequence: TGTGCCAGCAGCCAAGTGGAGGGACCAGATACGCAGTATTTT. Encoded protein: CASSQVEGPDTQYF.

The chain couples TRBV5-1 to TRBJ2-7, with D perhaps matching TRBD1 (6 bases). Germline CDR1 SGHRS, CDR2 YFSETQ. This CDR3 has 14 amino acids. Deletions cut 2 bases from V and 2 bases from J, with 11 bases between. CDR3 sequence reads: CASSLRTDAYEQYF. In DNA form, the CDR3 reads TGCGCCAGCAGCTTAAGGACAGATGCCTACGAGCAGTACTTC.

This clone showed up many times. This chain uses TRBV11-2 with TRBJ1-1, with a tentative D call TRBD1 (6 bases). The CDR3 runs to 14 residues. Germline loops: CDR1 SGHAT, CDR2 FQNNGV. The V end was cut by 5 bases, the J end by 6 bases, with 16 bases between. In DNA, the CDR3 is TGTGCCAGCAGCCCACTTCAGGGGAGCCCTGAAGCTTTCTTT. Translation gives CASSPLQGSPEAFF.

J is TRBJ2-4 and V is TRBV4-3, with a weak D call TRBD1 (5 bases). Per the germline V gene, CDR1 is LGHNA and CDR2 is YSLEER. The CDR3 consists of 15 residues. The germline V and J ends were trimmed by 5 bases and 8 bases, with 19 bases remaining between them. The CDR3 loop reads CASSVPYTGADIQYF. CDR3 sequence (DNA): TGCGCCAGCAGCGTACCTTATACAGGTGCCGACATTCAGTACTTC.

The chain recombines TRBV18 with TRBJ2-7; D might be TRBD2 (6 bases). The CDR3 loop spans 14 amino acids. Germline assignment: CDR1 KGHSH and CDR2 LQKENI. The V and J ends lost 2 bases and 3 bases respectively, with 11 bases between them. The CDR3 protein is CASSPIGEVYEQYF. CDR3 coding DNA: TGTGCCAGCTCACCAATAGGGGAGGTCTACGAGCAGTACTTC.

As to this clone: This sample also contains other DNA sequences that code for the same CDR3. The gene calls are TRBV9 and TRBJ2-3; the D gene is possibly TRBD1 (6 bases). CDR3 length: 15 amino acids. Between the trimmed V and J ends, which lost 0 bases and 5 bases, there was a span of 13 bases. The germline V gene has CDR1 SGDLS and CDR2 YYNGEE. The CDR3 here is CASSVGGLAGDTQYF. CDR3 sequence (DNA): TGTGCCAGCAGCGTAGGGGGGCTAGCAGGAGATACGCAGTATTTT. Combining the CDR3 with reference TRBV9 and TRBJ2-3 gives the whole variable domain DSGVTQTPKHLITATGQRVTLRCSPRSGDLSVYWYQQSLDQGLQFLIQYYNGEERAKGNILERFSAQQFPDLHSELNLSSLELGDSALYFCASSVGGLAGDTQYFGPGTRLTVL.

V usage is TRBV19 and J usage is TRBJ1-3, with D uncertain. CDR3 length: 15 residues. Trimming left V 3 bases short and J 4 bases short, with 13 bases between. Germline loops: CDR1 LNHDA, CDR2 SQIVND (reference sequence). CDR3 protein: CASSMEHKAGNTIYF. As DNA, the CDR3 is TGTGCCAGTAGTATGGAGCATAAGGCCGGAAACACCATATATTTT.

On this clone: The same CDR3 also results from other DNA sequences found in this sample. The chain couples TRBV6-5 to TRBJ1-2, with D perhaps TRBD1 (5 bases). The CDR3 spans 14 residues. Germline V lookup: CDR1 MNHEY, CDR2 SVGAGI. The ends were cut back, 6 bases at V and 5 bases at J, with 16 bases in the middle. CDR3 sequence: CASRPDRATYGYTF. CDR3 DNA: TGTGCCAGCAGACCAGACAGAGCTACATATGGCTACACCTTC.

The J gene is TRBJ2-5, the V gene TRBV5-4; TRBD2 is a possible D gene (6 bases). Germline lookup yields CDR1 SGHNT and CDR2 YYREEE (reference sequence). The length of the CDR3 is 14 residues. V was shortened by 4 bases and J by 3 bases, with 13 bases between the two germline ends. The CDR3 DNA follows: TGTGCCAGCAGCGAACGGGGAGGAAAAGAGACCCAGTACTTC. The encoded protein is CASSERGGKETQYF.

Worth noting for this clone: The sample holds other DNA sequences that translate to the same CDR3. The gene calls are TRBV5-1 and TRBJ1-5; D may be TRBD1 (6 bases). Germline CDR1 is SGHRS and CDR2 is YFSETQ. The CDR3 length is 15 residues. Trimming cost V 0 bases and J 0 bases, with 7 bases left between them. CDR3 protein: CASSLEDSSNQPQHF. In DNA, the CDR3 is TGCGCCAGCAGCTTGGAGGACAGTAGCAATCAGCCCCAGCATTTT.

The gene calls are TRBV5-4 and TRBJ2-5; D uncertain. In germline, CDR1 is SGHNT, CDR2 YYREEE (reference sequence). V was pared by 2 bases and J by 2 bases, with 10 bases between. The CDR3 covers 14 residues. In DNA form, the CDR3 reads TGTGCCAGCAGCTTTCTCCAAACACAAGAGACCCAGTACTTC. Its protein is CASSFLQTQETQYF. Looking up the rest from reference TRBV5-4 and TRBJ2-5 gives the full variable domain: ETGVTQSPTHLIKTRGQQVTLRCSSQSGHNTVSWYQQALGQGPQFIFQYYREEENGRGNFPPRFSGLQFPNYSSELNVNALELDDSALYLCASSFLQTQETQYFGPGTRLLVL.

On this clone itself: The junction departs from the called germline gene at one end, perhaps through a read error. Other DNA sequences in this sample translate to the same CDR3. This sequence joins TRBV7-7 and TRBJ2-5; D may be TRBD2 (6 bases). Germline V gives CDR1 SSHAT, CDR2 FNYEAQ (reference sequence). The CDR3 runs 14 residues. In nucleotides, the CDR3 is TGCGCTAGCAGCTTAGCGCGGGACTCCGTGGCCCAGTACTTC. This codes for CASSLARDSVAQYF.

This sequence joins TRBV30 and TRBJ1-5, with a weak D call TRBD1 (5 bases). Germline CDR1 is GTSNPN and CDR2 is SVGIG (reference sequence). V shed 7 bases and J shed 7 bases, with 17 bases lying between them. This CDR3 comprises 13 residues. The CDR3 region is CASNGGEGQPQHF. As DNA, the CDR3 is TGTGCCTCCAACGGGGGGGAAGGGCAGCCCCAGCATTTT. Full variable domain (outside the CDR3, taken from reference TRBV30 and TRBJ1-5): SQTIHQWPATLVQPVGSPLSLECTVEGTSNPNLYWYRQAAGRGLQLLFYSVGIGQISSEVPQNLSASRPQDRQFILSSKKLLLSDSGFYLCASNGGEGQPQHFGDGTRLSIL.

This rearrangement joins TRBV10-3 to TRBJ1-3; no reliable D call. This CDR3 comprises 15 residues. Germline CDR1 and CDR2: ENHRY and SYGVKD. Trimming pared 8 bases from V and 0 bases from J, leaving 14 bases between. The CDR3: CAIGDGGTSGNTIYF. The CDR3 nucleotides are TGTGCCATCGGGGATGGCGGAACCTCTGGAAACACCATATATTTT.

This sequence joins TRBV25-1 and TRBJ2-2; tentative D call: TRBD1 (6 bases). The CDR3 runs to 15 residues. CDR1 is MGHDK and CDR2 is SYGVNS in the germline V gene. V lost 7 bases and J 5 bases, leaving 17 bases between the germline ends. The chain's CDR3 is CASTPRQGKTGELFF. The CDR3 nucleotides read TGTGCCAGCACCCCCAGGCAGGGGAAAACCGGGGAGCTGTTTTTT.